This T cell receptor beta chain appears in the sequencing data of a study of CD8 T cells in ankylosing spondylitis. In this sample, this clonotype turned up many times. Its antigen is undetermined. Findings and caveats of the study: Characteristic of ankylosing spondylitis blood, it appeared, was a TCR beta motif comprising about eight highly homologous variants.

Quantitative barcoded 5'-RACE was used to prepare TCR beta libraries. TCRdb re-derived calls from the 5' RACE reads in MiXCR, one entry per CDR3 protein. The sample lists 800,000 to 900,000 distinct CDR3 sequences; 12% were seen once. CDR3 length: 15 residues. Trimming removed 3 bases from V and 1 base from J; junction bases left unmatched: 6. Germline-derived CDR1 and CDR2 are DFQATT and SNEGSKA (reference sequence). The receptor's source is a male donor with ankylosing spondylitis. The rearrangement joins TRBV20-1 to TRBJ2-1; 7 nucleotides agree with TRBD2. Material for sequencing was blood, either unsorted or a sorted T cell fraction (not recorded which). CDR3 sequence reads: CSASLIAGSYNEQFF. In DNA form, the CDR3 reads TGCAGTGCTAGCCTCATAGCGGGTTCCTACAATGAGCAGTTCTTC.